The clone carrying this TCR beta chain was counted between two and nine times. The antigen remains undetermined. Regarding time point: newly diagnosed GD, antithyroid drugs for less than 3 months. From RNA extracted from PBMCs, the TCR library was made. iRepertoire HTBI primers and Arm-PCR of CDR3 regions built TCR beta libraries. TCRdb re-derived calls from the multiplex PCR reads in MiXCR, one entry per CDR3 protein. The top ten clones hold roughly 20% of a sample with approximately 400,000 distinct CDR3 sequences, 15% to 17% of them seen once. CDR1 and CDR2 from the germline V gene are DFQATT and SNEGSKA (reference sequence). After removal of 3 bases from V and 4 bases from J, the junction contained 8 bases not matched to a gene. This CDR3 spans 15 amino acids. The sample is drawn from a study of regulatory T cells in long-lasting Graves disease. Overall study results and limits: Less diverse TCR repertoires were seen in persistent Graves' patients than in newly diagnosed ones.

The gene calls are TRBV20-1 and TRBJ1-4, with 7 nucleotides matching TRBD1. This TCR was sampled from a female donor with Graves disease. The material was peripheral blood mononuclear cells (PBMCs), obtained at new diagnosis, from a patient treated with antithyroid drugs. The CDR3 protein is CSARTPGTDNEKLFF. The CDR3 DNA follows: TGCAGTGCTAGGACGCCCGGGACAGATAATGAAAAACTGTTTTTT.